Detailed here is one T cell receptor beta chain. Its antigen is unknown. No base-level quality is on record; no much larger clone is a single base apart. The data were obtained in a study of T cell responses to AZD1222 COVID-19 vaccine (dated by TCRdb to about 2021). Context from the whole study: TCR sequencing covered roughly 230 trial participants: 200 to 210 given two doses of AZD1222 and 26 given two doses of MenACWY control vaccine. Trial participants were enrolled into age subgroups of 18-55, 56-69 and 70-plus years, which contained about 150, 27 and 61 TCR-sequenced participants, respectively.

The CDR3 regions of human TCRbeta chains were subjected to immunosequencing. In the authors' own workflow: Repertoire TCRs were checked for matches against a reference library of SARS-CoV-2-specific TCRs that had been generated using the MIRA antigen-specificity platform. Breadth was defined as the fraction of unique TCRs that were SARS-CoV-2-associated, and depth was defined as the fraction of total T cells that were SARS-CoV-2-associated. Using the MIRA data, each spike-specific TCR was mapped to the spike region that the TCR reacts to and placed in a CD4 or CD8 class. Log10-transformed breadth and depth values were compared by one-way ANOVA with Sidak's multiple comparisons tests. The clones in this table, taken by TCRdb from immuneACCESS, are in-frame only. Not every clone is retained; where verified, under half of the shortfall comes from an unresolved V gene, and the cause of the rest is unknown. Clonal size and the V and J genes are those of that table, whereas D and trimming came from the DNA. The sample table contains some 170,000 clones; only one count was recorded for about 89% of them. The top ten clones comprise 1.5% to 2% of the sample.

According to the study, the label for this sample's time point signals: about 28 days (+/-7) after the second vaccine dose. AZD1222 recipients whose second dose came at about 4 weeks and those whose second dose came at about 12 weeks were combined into one group, since spike-specific TCR depth and breadth did not differ between the two schedules. Vaccinee samples were obtained from the UK trials COV001 and COV002, which included a single-blind randomized controlled phase 2/3 trial of AZD1222 (ChAdOx1 nCoV-19) in healthy adults. For TCRbeta chain sequencing, PBMC samples from trial participants were taken at day 0 and at day 28 after the second dose. General findings and caveats noted by the study authors: Conclusions about previously exposed vaccinees are limited because only six or seven AZD1222 recipients were SARS-CoV-2 seropositive at baseline. Participants were mostly white British, with more females than males. The authors suggested clonal diversity may have been underestimated. In the small 56-69-year group, the increase in depth fell short of significance, most likely because of low power. A significant rise in spike-specific TCR breadth and depth was observed after two AZD1222 doses relative to day 0 and relative to MenACWY recipients. The whole spike protein was spanned by vaccine-associated CD4 TCRs, and dominant responses were seen in regions 160-218 and 743-854. Epitopes outside the regions mutated in the B.1.351 and B.1.1.7 variants were reportedly recognized by nearly half of the unique spike-specific TCRs. Because no day 14 peak-response samples were available, repertoires were characterized only after the peak T cell response.

V has 1 base trimmed and J has 5 bases trimmed; junction bases matching no gene number 4. CDR1 and CDR2 are read off the germline V gene as LGHNA and YNFKEQ. There are 15 amino acids in the CDR3, from cysteine to phenylalanine inclusive. Here the CDR3 DNA is all that survives: 45 bases in frame from base 1. The chain was built from TRBV4-2 and TRBJ2-1; the central 8 bases match TRBD2. Specimen: peripheral blood, collected 28 days after the second AZD1222 dose. This clonotype originated in an adult who received the AZD1222 COVID-19 vaccine. The CDR3 sequence is CASSQGSGNHNEQFF. The sequenced DNA is TGTGCCAGCAGCCAAGGTAGCGGGAACCACAATGAGCAGTTCTTC.